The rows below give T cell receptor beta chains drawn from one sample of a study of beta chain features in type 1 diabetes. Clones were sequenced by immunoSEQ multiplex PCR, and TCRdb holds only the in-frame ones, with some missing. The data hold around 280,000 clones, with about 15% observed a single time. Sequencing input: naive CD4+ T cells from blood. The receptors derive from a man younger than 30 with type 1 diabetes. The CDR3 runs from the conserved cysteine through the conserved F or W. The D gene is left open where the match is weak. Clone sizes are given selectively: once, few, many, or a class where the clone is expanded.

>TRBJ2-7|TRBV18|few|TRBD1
CASSLTNSRDRATYEQYF
TGTGCCAGCTCACTCACAAACTCCCGGGACAGGGCTACCTACGAGCAGTACTTC
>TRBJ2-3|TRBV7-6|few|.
CASSSGWKESPSTDTQYF
TGTGCCAGCAGCTCCGGGTGGAAGGAAAGCCCTAGCACAGATACGCAGTATTTT
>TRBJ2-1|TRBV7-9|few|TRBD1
CASSPTLKDRGYNEQFF
TGTGCCAGCAGCCCCACTCTCAAGGACAGGGGATACAATGAGCAGTTCTTC
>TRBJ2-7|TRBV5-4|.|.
CASSWDPGNYEQYF
TGTGCCAGCAGCTGGGATCCAGGGAATTACGAGCAGTACTTC
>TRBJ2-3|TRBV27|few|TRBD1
CASSPTGNVADTQYF
TGTGCCAGCAGCCCGACAGGGAATGTGGCAGATACGCAGTATTTT
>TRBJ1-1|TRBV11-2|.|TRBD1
CASSPDRGINTEAFF
TGTGCCAGCAGCCCGGACAGGGGAATAAACACTGAAGCTTTCTTT
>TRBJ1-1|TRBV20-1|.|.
CSARERAEAFF
TGCAGTGCTAGAGAGAGGGCAGAAGCTTTCTTT
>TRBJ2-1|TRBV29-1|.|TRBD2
CSVCPGLANLGNEQFF
TGCAGCGTGTGTCCGGGACTAGCTAATCTCGGCAATGAGCAGTTCTTC
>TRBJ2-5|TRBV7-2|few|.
CASSYRGLRETQYF
TGTGCCAGCAGCTATCGGGGTTTGCGAGAGACCCAGTACTTC
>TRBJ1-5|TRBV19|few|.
CASRTANQPQHF
TGTGCCAGTAGAACTGCTAATCAGCCCCAGCATTTT
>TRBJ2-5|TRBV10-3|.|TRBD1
CATRGQVEETQYF
TGTGCCACCCGAGGACAGGTCGAAGAGACCCAGTACTTC
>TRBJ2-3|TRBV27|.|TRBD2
CASSLRASGGAGDTQYF
TGTGCCAGCAGTTTAAGGGCTAGCGGGGGGGCGGGGGATACGCAGTATTTT
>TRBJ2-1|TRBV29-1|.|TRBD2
CSAGTSGTSGRYNEQFF
TGCAGCGCGGGAACCTCCGGGACTAGCGGGAGATACAATGAGCAGTTCTTC
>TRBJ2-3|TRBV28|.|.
CASRNYRVTDTQYF
TGTGCCAGCCGTAACTACAGGGTCACAGATACGCAGTATTTT
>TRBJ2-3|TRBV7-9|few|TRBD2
CASSPLGGSTDTQYF
TGTGCCAGCAGCCCCTTGGGGGGGAGCACAGATACGCAGTATTTT
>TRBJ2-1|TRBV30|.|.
CAWKEGKYEQFF
TGTGCCTGGAAGGAGGGAAAGTATGAGCAGTTCTTC
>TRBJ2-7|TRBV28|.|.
CASSLWTGIQYF
TGTGCCAGCAGTTTATGGACCGGGATTCAGTACTTC
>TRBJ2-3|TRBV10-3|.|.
CAISEGKGNTQYF
TGTGCCATCAGTGAGGGGAAGGGGAATACGCAGTATTTT
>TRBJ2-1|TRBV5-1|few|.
CASSGRGFNEQFF
TGCGCCAGCAGCGGACGGGGATTCAATGAGCAGTTCTTC
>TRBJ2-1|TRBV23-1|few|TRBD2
CASSKTSGSSYNEQFF
TGCGCCAGCAGTAAAACTAGCGGGAGCTCCTACAATGAGCAGTTCTTC
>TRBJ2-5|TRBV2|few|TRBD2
CASSPLAGGWETQYF
TGTGCCAGCAGTCCCCTAGCGGGGGGGTGGGAGACCCAGTACTTC
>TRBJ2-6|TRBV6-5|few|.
CASSSRRGPGANVLTF
TGTGCCAGCAGTTCTAGGAGGGGGCCTGGGGCCAACGTCCTGACTTTC
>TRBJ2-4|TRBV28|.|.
CASSPPGVAKNIQYF
TGTGCCAGCAGTCCCCCCGGGGTGGCCAAAAACATTCAGTACTTC
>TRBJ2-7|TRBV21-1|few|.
CASNLFRDRASYEQYF
TGTGCCAGCAATCTATTTCGGGACAGAGCCTCCTACGAGCAGTACTTC
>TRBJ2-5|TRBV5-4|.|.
CASSSPRGARETQYF
TGTGCCAGCAGCTCCCCACGCGGGGCGCGAGAGACCCAGTACTTC
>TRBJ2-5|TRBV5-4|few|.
CASSSYTGVGETQYF
TGTGCCAGCAGCTCCTATACCGGGGTCGGGGAGACCCAGTACTTC
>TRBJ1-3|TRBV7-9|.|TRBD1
CASSSGGAGNTIYF
TGTGCCAGCAGTTCAGGGGGAGCTGGAAACACCATATATTTT
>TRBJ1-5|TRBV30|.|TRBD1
CAWSSGQGGPQHF
TGTGCCTGGAGTTCGGGACAGGGGGGGCCCCAGCATTTT
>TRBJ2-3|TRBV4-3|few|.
CASSQDRGTDTQYF
TGCGCCAGCAGCCAAGATCGCGGCACAGATACGCAGTATTTT
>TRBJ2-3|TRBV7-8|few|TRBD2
CASSLGLERERKRDTQYF
TGTGCCAGCAGCTTGGGCCTCGAGCGGGAGAGGAAGCGGGATACGCAGTATTTT
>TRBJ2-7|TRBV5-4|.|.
CANSRQGSDEQYF
TGTGCCAACAGTAGGCAGGGAAGCGACGAGCAGTACTTC
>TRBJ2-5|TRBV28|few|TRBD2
CASSLWQLVRGGEETQYF
TGTGCCAGCAGTTTATGGCAACTGGTCCGGGGGGGAGAAGAGACCCAGTACTTC
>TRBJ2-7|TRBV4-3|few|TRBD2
CASSQGSWYAGRDYEQYF
TGCGCCAGCAGCCAAGGGTCGTGGTATGCAGGGAGGGATTACGAGCAGTACTTC
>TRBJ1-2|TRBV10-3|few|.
CAISENQGYGYTF
TGTGCCATCAGTGAGAACCAGGGCTATGGCTACACCTTC
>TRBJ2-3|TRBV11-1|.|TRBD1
CASSFRISRGRTDTQYF
TGTGCCAGCAGCTTTCGTATAAGCAGGGGGCGAACAGATACGCAGTATTTT
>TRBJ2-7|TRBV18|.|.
CASSPGAGYEQYF
TGTGCCAGCTCACCGGGGGCAGGGTACGAGCAGTACTTC
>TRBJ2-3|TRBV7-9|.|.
CASSLTTNWRDTQYF
TGTGCCAGCAGCTTAACCACTAATTGGAGGGATACGCAGTATTTT
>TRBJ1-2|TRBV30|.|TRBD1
CAWREPWGQGSNYGYTF
TGTGCCTGGAGGGAACCTTGGGGACAGGGATCTAACTATGGCTACACCTTC
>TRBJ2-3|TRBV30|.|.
CAWSVGADTQYF
TGTGCCTGGAGTGTAGGGGCAGATACGCAGTATTTT
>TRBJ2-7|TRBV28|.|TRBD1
CASTPPQTGLREQYF
TGTGCCAGCACCCCCCCTCAGACAGGGCTTCGGGAGCAGTACTTC
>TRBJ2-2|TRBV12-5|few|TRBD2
CASGFALAGFTGELFF
TGTGCTAGTGGTTTTGCCCTAGCGGGGTTCACCGGGGAGCTGTTTTTT
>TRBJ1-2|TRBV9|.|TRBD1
CASSPGQGGYGYTF
TGTGCCAGCAGCCCCGGACAGGGGGGCTATGGCTACACCTTC
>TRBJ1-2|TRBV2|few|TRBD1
CASSDKTYPTGHGYTF
TGTGCCAGCAGTGATAAAACTTACCCGACAGGGCATGGCTACACCTTC
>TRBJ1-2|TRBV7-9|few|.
CASSSGGITNYGYTF
TGTGCCAGCAGCTCGGGGGGCATAACTAACTATGGCTACACCTTC
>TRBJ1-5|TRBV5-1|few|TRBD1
CASGRTGDWMQPQHF
TGCGCCAGCGGTAGGACAGGCGACTGGATGCAGCCCCAGCATTTT
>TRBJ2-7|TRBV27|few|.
CASSLTPRDEQYF
TGTGCCAGCAGTCTCACCCCTCGAGACGAGCAGTACTTC